The 9 T cell receptor beta chains below come from one sample, sequenced in a study of OX40 agonist ivuxolimab in advanced cancers. Profiling relied on immunoSEQ multiplex PCR, and the TCRdb table lists in-frame clones only, not all of them. The sample has tens of thousands of clones; around 76% are singletons. The source was CD4+ or CD8+ T cells sorted from blood, collected in a trial of the OX40 agonist ivuxolimab. The receptors were sampled from an adult with an advanced solid tumor such as melanoma, head and neck, liver or kidney cancer.

This clone is labeled as medium-sized. J is TRBJ1-2 and V is TRBV6-5, with 7 bases that match TRBD1. The CDR3 runs to 15 residues. The trim removed 7 bases at V and 8 bases at J, leaving 16 bases unmatched. CDR1 is MNHEY and CDR2 is SVGAGI in the germline V gene. Here the CDR3 reads CASTPGTVLIGGYTF. The DNA of the CDR3 is TGTGCCAGCACCCCGGGGACAGTCCTAATTGGGGGCTACACCTTC.

V gene TRBV11-1 combines with J gene TRBJ1-1; D may be TRBD1 (6 bases). From germline, CDR1 is SGHAT and CDR2 FQDESV (reference sequence). This CDR3 is built from 13 residues. Trimming shortened V by 5 bases and J by 3 bases, and 10 bases separated the two germline ends. CDR3 region: CASSVQGHTEAFF. The DNA for the CDR3 is TGTGCCAGCAGCGTGCAGGGGCACACTGAAGCTTTCTTT. The whole variable domain, remainder taken from reference TRBV11-1 and TRBJ1-1, is EAEVAQSPRYKITEKSQAVAFWCDPISGHATLYWYRQILGQGPELLVQFQDESVVDDSQLPKDRFSAERLKGVDSTLKIQPAELGDSAMYLCASSVQGHTEAFFGQGTRLTVV.

The CDR3 DNA sequence: TGTGCCAGCAGTAGGGGGCAGGGAGGCAATCAGCCCCAGCATTTT. Translation: CASSRGQGGNQPQHF. V usage is TRBV2 and J usage is TRBJ1-5; 7 bases are a match to TRBD1. This CDR3 spans 15 amino acids. The trim removed 5 bases at V and 2 bases at J, leaving 6 bases unmatched. CDR1 and CDR2 from the germline V gene are SNHLY and FYNNEI.

This chain joins TRBV5-6 and TRBJ1-4; D gene uncertain. Germline loops: CDR1 SGHDT, CDR2 YYEEEE. The CDR3 has 15 residues. The V gene lost 2 bases and the J gene lost 3 bases, with 11 bases spanning the gap. As DNA, the CDR3 is TGTGCCAGCAGCTTTATCGGGCAGTCTAATGAAAAACTGTTTTTT. This gives the protein CASSFIGQSNEKLFF.

The rearrangement uses TRBV9 and TRBJ1-3; D not resolved. CDR3 length equals 13 residues. CDR1 SGDLS and CDR2 YYNGEE come from the germline V gene. V lost 3 bases, J lost 1 base, and 5 bases lay in between. The DNA of the CDR3 is TGTGCCAGCAGCGCCCCGTCTGGAAACACCATATATTTT. Amino acids: CASSAPSGNTIYF.

The chain carries TRBV19 and TRBJ2-3; D gene uncertain. Germline values: CDR1 LNHDA, CDR2 SQIVND (reference sequence). The CDR3 contains 14 residues. The ends were cut back, 3 bases at V and 1 base at J, with 8 bases in the middle. CDR3 sequence: CASSIYGGTDTQYF. The CDR3 DNA reads TGTGCCAGTAGTATTTATGGGGGCACAGATACGCAGTATTTT.

The J gene is TRBJ2-2, the V gene TRBV4-2; a weak D match, TRBD2 (7 bases). This CDR3 has 17 amino acids. The V gene lost 0 bases and the J gene lost 3 bases, with 14 bases spanning the gap. Per the germline V gene, CDR1 is LGHNA and CDR2 is YNFKEQ. DNA for the CDR3: TGTGCCAGCAGCCAAGAAGAGAGGGGGGGAGACACCGGGGAGCTGTTTTTT. Its protein is CASSQEERGGDTGELFF.

The V and J genes are TRBV6-5 and TRBJ1-3; D remains unclear. CDR1 is MNHEY and CDR2 is SVGAGI in the germline V gene. There are 15 residues in the CDR3. V lost 2 bases, J lost 4 bases, and 12 bases lay in between. The CDR3 reads CASSYGLYGGNTIYF. CDR3 nucleotide sequence: TGTGCCAGCAGTTACGGGCTCTATGGGGGAAACACCATATATTTT.

This chain connects TRBV6-1 to TRBJ2-1; D tentatively reads TRBD1 or TRBD2 (6 bases each). Germline-derived CDR1 and CDR2 are MNHNS and SASEGT. The CDR3 is 12 residues long. V was clipped by 8 bases and J by 3 bases, with 8 bases between them. CDR3 amino acids: CASGGLYNEQFF. The CDR3, as DNA: TGTGCCAGCGGGGGGCTCTACAATGAGCAGTTCTTC.